The rows below give T cell receptor beta chains drawn from one sample of a study of Graves' ophthalmopathy and Graves' hyperthyroidism. One entry per CDR3 protein results from TCRdb running MiXCR on the multiplex PCR reads. The table includes roughly 420,000 distinct CDR3 sequences, around 21% detected once. The specimen sequenced was peripheral blood. Source of these receptors: a woman under 30 with stable Graves' hyperthyroidism. Both conserved end residues are part of each CDR3. A D gene is named only where the DNA matches it firmly. The size of a clone is reported for some rows only, either as once, few or many, or as a class for expanded clones.

v_call	cdr3_length	j_call	clone_size	d_call	cdr3_aa	cdr3_nt
TRBV7-3	13	TRBJ2-5	NA	TRBD2	CASSLTAGGAQYF	TGTGCCAGCAGCTTAACGGCGGGAGGGGCCCAGTACTTC
TRBV29-1	12	TRBJ2-5	many	TRBD2	CSAERGRETQYF	TGCAGCGCCGAGCGGGGTAGGGAGACCCAGTACTTC
TRBV20-1	10	TRBJ2-7	many	NA	CSARGTTQYF	TGCAGTGCTCGAGGGACGACGCAGTACTTC
TRBV30	15	TRBJ2-7	many	NA	CAWSVIGGTAYEQYF	TGTGCCTGGAGTGTAATAGGGGGAACGGCCTACGAGCAGTACTTC
TRBV20-1	13	TRBJ2-7	many	TRBD2	CSARPSGRTEQYF	TGCAGTGCTAGGCCTAGCGGGAGGACCGAGCAGTACTTC
TRBV20-1	11	TRBJ2-7	NA	NA	CSARDRNEQYF	TGCAGTGCTAGAGATAGGAACGAGCAGTACTTC
TRBV6-1	15	TRBJ1-5	many	NA	CASILEVYSNQPQHF	TGTGCCAGCATATTGGAAGTTTATAGCAATCAGCCCCAGCATTTT
TRBV28	14	TRBJ1-1	many	NA	CASSFGVRFIQAFF	TGTGCCAGCAGTTTTGGAGTTCGATTTATCCAAGCTTTCTTT
TRBV6-2/TRBV6-3	14	TRBJ1-5	many	NA	CASSYQDFDQPQHF	TGTGCCAGCAGTTACCAGGATTTTGATCAGCCCCAGCATTTT
TRBV20-1	16	TRBJ2-7	many	NA	CSALDGIPIISYEQYF	TGCAGTGCTCTGGACGGTATCCCAATAATCTCCTACGAGCAGTACTTC
TRBV6-1	13	TRBJ1-1	many	NA	CASSDRDSTEAFF	TGTGCCAGCAGTGACAGGGATTCGACTGAAGCTTTCTTT
TRBV20-1	15	TRBJ1-2	NA	NA	CSARGGGGAPFGYTF	TGCAGTGCTAGAGGGGGTGGAGGGGCCCCATTTGGCTACACCTTC
TRBV6-2/TRBV6-3	15	TRBJ2-7	many	NA	CASSTFRGNNYEQYF	TGTGCCAGCAGTACGTTTCGTGGGAACAACTACGAGCAGTACTTC
TRBV7-2	17	TRBJ1-3	many	TRBD1	CASSFRTGTISGNTIYF	TGTGCCAGCAGCTTCCGGACAGGGACTATCTCTGGAAACACCATATATTTT
TRBV5-5	16	TRBJ2-7	NA	NA	CASSSHLGLEAYEQYF	TGTGCCAGCAGCTCTCACCTCGGCCTAGAGGCCTACGAGCAGTACTTC
TRBV7-9	11	TRBJ2-5	many	NA	CASSFTETQYF	TGTGCCAGCAGCTTCACGGAGACCCAGTACTTC
TRBV4-1	17	TRBJ2-2	NA	NA	CASSPILSLAITGELFF	TGCGCCAGCAGCCCGATCTTATCACTAGCCATCACCGGGGAGCTGTTTTTT
TRBV20-1	14	TRBJ2-7	many	NA	CSASPSPPSYEQYF	TGCAGTGCTAGTCCCAGTCCACCCTCCTACGAGCAGTACTTC
TRBV6-1	15	TRBJ2-5	many	NA	CASTLVQGAWETQYF	TGTGCCAGCACCCTAGTACAGGGCGCTTGGGAGACCCAGTACTTC
TRBV6-5	14	TRBJ1-1	many	NA	CASSRGVPNTEAFF	TGTGCCAGCAGTAGGGGCGTCCCTAACACTGAAGCTTTCTTT
TRBV7-9	12	TRBJ2-7	many	NA	CASSGSHYEQYF	TGTGCCAGCAGCGGTAGCCACTACGAGCAGTACTTC
TRBV11-2	15	TRBJ2-5	many	TRBD2	CASSFLGLALETQYF	TGTGCCAGCAGCTTCCTGGGACTAGCATTGGAGACCCAGTACTTC
TRBV12-3/TRBV12-4	14	TRBJ2-3	many	TRBD1	CASSLGQGEDTQYF	TGTGCCAGCAGTTTAGGACAGGGAGAAGATACGCAGTATTTT
TRBV6-1	15	TRBJ1-2	many	NA	CASSETLGTTYGYTF	TGTGCCAGCAGTGAAACCCTCGGGACTACATATGGCTACACCTTC
TRBV12-3/TRBV12-4	13	TRBJ2-2	NA	NA	CASRTPFSGELFF	TGTGCCAGCAGGACCCCCTTTTCGGGGGAGCTGTTTTTT
TRBV27	17	TRBJ2-7	many	NA	CASSSGGGGPGTYEQYF	TGTGCCAGCAGTTCCGGGGGAGGCGGGCCAGGTACCTACGAGCAGTACTTC
TRBV20-1	15	TRBJ2-7	once	TRBD2	CSARDNAGGPYEQYF	TGCAGTGCTAGAGATAACGCGGGAGGTCCCTACGAGCAGTACTTC
TRBV6-2/TRBV6-3	14	TRBJ1-5	many	NA	CASTNLGRNQPQHF	TGTGCCAGCACCAACCTTGGAAGGAATCAGCCCCAGCATTTT